The rows below give T cell receptor beta chains drawn from one sample of a study of OX40 agonist ivuxolimab in advanced cancers. Profiling relied on immunoSEQ multiplex PCR, and the TCRdb table lists in-frame clones only, not all of them. The table records over 150,000 clones, roughly 92% of them present only once. The sequencing here drew on CD4+ or CD8+ T cells sorted from blood, taken in a trial of the OX40 agonist ivuxolimab. These receptors came from an adult with an advanced solid tumor such as melanoma, head and neck, liver or kidney cancer. Both conserved end residues are part of each CDR3. The D gene is left open where the match is weak. For some rows the clone size is stated as once, few or many, or as a class when expanded; others skip it.

abundance	j_gene	v_gene	d_gene	CDR3aa	CDR3nt
.	TRBJ2-7	TRBV7-2	.	CASSLIVSSYEQYF	TGTGCCAGCAGCTTAATAGTGAGCTCCTACGAGCAGTACTTC
.	TRBJ2-3	TRBV23-1	TRBD2	CASRRRGLAGAADTQYF	TGCGCCAGCAGACGACGGGGACTAGCGGGAGCGGCAGATACGCAGTATTTT
.	TRBJ1-2	TRBV29-1	.	CSVTIPDSLYGYTF	TGCAGCGTGACCATCCCGGACAGTCTCTATGGCTACACCTTC
few	TRBJ1-5	TRBV4-1	TRBD1	CASSKDRENQPQHF	TGCGCCAGCAGCAAGGACAGGGAAAATCAGCCCCAGCATTTT
.	TRBJ1-2	TRBV7-9	TRBD1	CASSFTGGSYGYTF	TGTGCCAGCAGCTTTACAGGGGGCAGCTATGGCTACACCTTC
.	TRBJ1-1	TRBV7-2	.	CASSLGGTGGTEAFF	TGTGCCAGCAGCTTAGGTGGGACGGGAGGCACTGAAGCTTTCTTT
.	TRBJ2-7	TRBV6-1	TRBD1	CASSPWGQLTYEQYF	TGTGCCAGCAGTCCCTGGGGACAGCTGACCTACGAGCAGTACTTC
few	TRBJ1-1	TRBV10-3	TRBD1	CAISPTGGKNTEAFF	TGTGCCATCAGCCCGACAGGGGGTAAGAACACTGAAGCTTTCTTT
.	TRBJ2-1	TRBV11-2	.	CASSLVVGRGFYNEQFF	TGTGCCAGCAGCTTAGTCGTAGGGCGGGGATTCTACAATGAGCAGTTCTTC
few	TRBJ1-3	TRBV28	.	CASSFSLFSGNTIYF	TGTGCCAGCAGTTTTTCTCTTTTTTCTGGAAACACCATATATTTT
.	TRBJ2-1	TRBV4-3	TRBD1	CASSQAQGANLYNEQFF	TGCGCCAGCAGCCAGGCACAGGGGGCGAATCTATACAATGAGCAGTTCTTC
.	TRBJ1-5	TRBV29-1	.	CSVRQDLNQPQHF	TGCAGCGTTAGACAGGACCTCAATCAGCCCCAGCATTTT
.	TRBJ2-1	TRBV27	.	CASAVMGGLGYNEQFF	TGTGCCAGCGCGGTAATGGGGGGCTTAGGGTACAATGAGCAGTTCTTC
.	TRBJ2-5	TRBV18	TRBD1	CASSPGQGRETQYF	TGTGCCAGCTCACCAGGACAGGGTCGAGAGACCCAGTACTTC
.	TRBJ2-3	TRBV28	TRBD2	CASRHTSGRTPDTQYF	TGTGCCAGCAGGCATACTAGCGGGAGGACCCCCGATACGCAGTATTTT
.	TRBJ1-1	TRBV5-3	.	CARSLRRDMNTEAFF	TGTGCCAGAAGCTTGAGGAGAGACATGAACACTGAAGCTTTCTTT
.	TRBJ1-6	TRBV19	TRBD1	CASSIGTGNSPLHF	TGTGCCAGTAGTATCGGGACAGGCAATTCACCCCTCCACTTT
.	TRBJ2-2	TRBV11-2	.	CASSLLGWALFF	TGTGCCAGCAGCTTACTAGGATGGGCGTTGTTTTTT
.	TRBJ1-5	TRBV28	.	CASSTWTAGDNQPQHF	TGTGCCAGCAGTACTTGGACAGCTGGGGACAATCAGCCCCAGCATTTT
.	TRBJ1-1	TRBV5-1	.	CASSFGNYANTEAFF	TGCGCCAGCAGCTTCGGCAATTATGCGAACACTGAAGCTTTCTTT
.	TRBJ2-7	TRBV7-3	.	CASGTGNSEQYF	TGTGCCAGCGGAACGGGAAACAGCGAGCAGTACTTC
few	TRBJ1-5	TRBV2	TRBD1	CASSGQGGNQPQHF	TGTGCCAGCAGCGGACAGGGAGGGAATCAGCCCCAGCATTTT
.	TRBJ2-3	TRBV6-5	.	CASSPSGPSTDTQYF	TGTGCCAGCAGCCCCAGCGGGCCAAGCACAGATACGCAGTATTTT
.	TRBJ1-5	TRBV2	TRBD1	CASRVQGGGNQPQHF	TGTGCCAGCAGGGTACAGGGGGGGGGCAATCAGCCCCAGCATTTT
.	TRBJ2-2	TRBV7-9	TRBD1	CASRHSGTENTGELFF	TGTGCCAGCAGGCATTCCGGGACAGAGAACACCGGGGAGCTGTTTTTT
.	TRBJ2-7	TRBV18	.	CASSPTRRGRAYEQYF	TGTGCCAGCTCACCCACGAGGAGGGGTCGCGCCTACGAGCAGTACTTC
once	TRBJ1-2	TRBV21-1	.	CASSKGPPGPYGYTF	TGTGCCAGCAGCAAAGGGCCCCCGGGACCCTATGGCTACACCTTC
.	TRBJ2-2	TRBV5-6	.	CASSLAYWSNGELFF	TGTGCCAGCAGCTTGGCATATTGGAGCAACGGGGAGCTGTTTTTT
.	TRBJ2-1	TRBV28	.	CASSSAAVSYNEQFF	TGTGCCAGCAGTTCAGCAGCGGTCTCCTACAATGAGCAGTTCTTC
.	TRBJ2-7	TRBV7-9	TRBD2	CASTTGGAYEQYF	TGTGCCAGCACCACGGGGGGAGCCTACGAGCAGTACTTC
.	TRBJ2-1	TRBV27	.	CASSVSPGTKYNEQFF	TGTGCCAGCAGTGTCTCTCCGGGAACTAAATACAATGAGCAGTTCTTC
.	TRBJ2-7	TRBV6-5	TRBD2	CASSYSLGRGGYEQYF	TGTGCCAGCAGTTACTCGTTGGGGAGGGGAGGCTACGAGCAGTACTTC